This T cell receptor beta chain was identified in a study of cytomegalovirus exposure and HLA in healthy donors listed by TCRdb under 2017. About the study as a whole: An earlier analysis of some 600 of the donors reported approximately 260 Gb of sequence data and roughly 120 million unique TCR beta sequences obtained from around 190 million T cells. An early release that covered about 600 HLA-typed donors contained about 300 gigabases of sequencing data and 70 million to 100 million unique TCR sequences. Among the approximately 420 genotyped donors, roughly 80% belonged to the genetic ancestry cluster associated with self-reported Caucasian donors. The study aimed to test whether signatures of past pathogen exposure could be identified by cataloging public T cell receptors. The T cell repertoires of several hundred subjects were profiled by immunosequencing and related to cytomegalovirus serostatus. A separate validation cohort of approximately 130 different subjects was used in addition to the approximately 640-subject first cohort. The study combined high-throughput TCR immunosequencing, statistical association of individual TCRs with disease status, and machine learning to predict cytomegalovirus infection status. A later analysis re-analyzed previously published TCR beta repertoires from roughly 630 donors and added high-resolution HLA genotyping to study TCR occurrence patterns. Rather than using new phenotypic data, the later analysis identified candidate immune exposures from TCR beta sequences and from how often those sequences occurred across donors. An earlier analysis of some 500 of the donors used high-throughput TCR beta sequencing to judge whether each TCR beta V gene segment behaved as functional or pseudogenic. Donor age, sex, ethnicity and CMV serostatus were collected together with the repertoire data. In a later genetic analysis, genome-wide SNP genotypes for about 55% of the roughly 700 donors were used, and that subset was treated as a discovery cohort. Every repertoire in the discovery cohort had been generated on one and the same sequencing platform. Class I and class II HLA loci were covered by the typing at four-digit resolution. The number of donors typed differed by locus, with roughly 620-630 for A, B, C, DRB1 and DQB1, 522 for DQA1, about 610 for DPA1, and some 450 for DPB1. Because of strong linkage in the cohort, roughly five DR-DQ haplotypes were treated as single units for association and clustering. On average, about 200,000 unique TCR beta nucleotide sequences were sequenced per donor among 398 genotyped donors of the cohort, with roughly 18% of those sequences being non-productive. Summary of the overall study and its limitations: Some IMGT-functional V segments, including TRBV6-2 and TRBV6-3, could not be told apart with the 87-base-pair reads, so those segments were excluded. Because some donors lacked HLA typing at each locus, the association tests relied only on the typed subset. Most TCR sequences were observed very rarely across donors, whereas some public TCRs were present in many individuals. The study gave a list of over 150 TCR beta chains associated with cytomegalovirus. The authors suggested that the approach could potentially be extended to other disease states and immunological phenotypes. A later analysis associated about 17,000 TCR beta sequences with specific HLA alleles at a false discovery rate of 0.05. When HLA alleles, especially DR and DQ, strongly co-occurred, TCR associations were difficult to assign to individual alleles. In vitro tests confirmed that a few of the cytomegalovirus-associated TCR beta chains recognize cytomegalovirus antigens. A later analysis found that most CMV-associated TCR beta chains appeared HLA-restricted, with HLA associations seemingly driven largely by CMV exposure. Over 15 rarely observed V segments, including chromosome 9 orphons, were excluded from the earlier analysis of about 600 of the donors because counts were too low. Cytomegalovirus status was reported to be diagnosed by the classifier with high specificity and sensitivity in both the original and validation cohorts. A further reported finding was that TCR beta sequences accurately predicted the HLA-A and HLA-B alleles for most subjects in the first cohort. For the cohort, immune exposure information was limited to CMV serostatus. Correlated functional status among segregating V segments might reflect linkage disequilibrium, but an unknown experimental factor could not be ruled out. An earlier analysis of several hundred of the donors showed that most TCR beta V segments appeared in productive rearrangements either about 87% or about 30% of the time, which broadly matched IMGT annotations. Compared with equally common non-associated chains, HLA-associated TCR beta chains in a later analysis were more clonally expanded and had lower generation probabilities. In a later analysis, the rate of TCR association differed among HLA loci, with DRB1 alleles having the most associated TCRs and HLA-C alleles having the fewest. Compared with the approximately 670-donor mean, donors in an Asian-associated ancestry cluster had fewer N-insertions in productive TCRs, according to a later genetic analysis. Only TCR beta chains were sequenced in this cohort, and the absence of alpha or paired-chain data limited detectable features. V-gene and J-gene trimming of TCR beta chains was associated with a missense DCLRE1C variant in a later genetic analysis, and the association was replicated in an independent cohort. The presence/absence analyses assumed that sequencing depth was roughly uniform across donors, and that assumption may not be true. The sequencing pipeline was judged likely to have produced a cluster of highly shared sequence variants as a technical artifact. Several of the top co-occurrence clusters appeared to be linked to parvovirus B19, influenza, CMV and Epstein-Barr virus, according to a later analysis.

The cohort comprised 670 or so healthy bone marrow donors. Cohort members were all nominally healthy when sampled, although unrecorded immune exposures were likely present. The donor was CMV seronegative and belonged to the group of more than 300 seronegative cohort members. Every donor gave a peripheral blood sample, and the peripheral blood mononuclear cells from that sample were used for TCR beta sequencing. Genomic DNA extraction from the blood cell samples was performed with the Qiagen DNeasy Blood Extraction Kit. As concerns this clone: The specificity of this receptor is unknown. No base-level quality is on record; no much larger clone is a single base apart.

CDR1 and CDR2 were assigned from the germline V gene as MGHRA and YSYEKL. Trimmed from V: 6 bases; trimmed from J: 3 bases; junction bases lacking a gene match: 5. The CDR3 runs 14 amino acids, cysteine and phenylalanine included. Just CDR3 DNA is preserved here, 42 bases in frame from base 1. The library was produced with the immunoSEQ multiplex PCR assay. A mixture of 60 forward primers for TCR Vbeta segments and 13 reverse primers for TCR Jbeta segments was used in the multiplex PCR. Amplification of the CDR3 region of rearranged TCR beta genes was performed with a multiplex PCR assay on genomic DNA. Amplified TCR beta libraries were sequenced as 87-base-pair reads on the Illumina HiSeq System. Regarding the original processing steps: A later analysis tallied 80 million to 95 million unique TCR beta chains across the approximately 670 repertoires, and some 12 million of those chains were shared by two or more donors. To remove PCR and sequencing errors, raw reads were error-corrected and collapsed into unique sequences using a nearest-neighbor algorithm that merged closely related sequences. To assign V, D and J gene segments, CDR3 sequences were aligned to IMGT reference sequences. For a sequence to be retained, a match of at least six nucleotides was required to both a V gene segment and a J gene segment. Rearrangements were called productive when the CDR3 lacked stop codons and stayed in frame with V and J; all others were non-productive. CDR3 was defined by IMGT convention, running from the second conserved V-encoded cysteine to the conserved J-encoded phenylalanine. Sequences without an unambiguous match to a single V gene segment were excluded from the earlier analysis of 500 to 700 of the donors. In an earlier analysis of several hundred of the donors, V segments were called functional above 56.7% productive rearrangements and were called segregating when the between-donor standard deviation exceeded 5%. A statistical classification framework was developed to diagnose cytomegalovirus status using the catalog of TCR beta chain sequences. A later analysis assigned V and J genes by comparing TCR nucleotide sequences with IMGT/GENE-DB human TR gene sequences. Using the TCRdist pipeline, a later analysis assigned CDR3 sequences along with most-parsimonious VDJ recombination scenarios. A later analysis defined each TCR beta chain by its CDR3 amino acid sequence plus V-gene family, and excluded reads lacking a unique V-gene family. To address suspected cross-contamination and a sequencing artifact, a later analysis removed 592 highly shared, low-generation-probability nucleotide sequences. In a later analysis, a clonal expansion index was calculated for each public chain from normalized within-repertoire ranks of inferred template counts. Generation probabilities in a later analysis came from a VDJ recombination model fitted to out-of-frame rearrangements, and those results were checked against IGoR. In a later analysis, hypergeometric tests were used to score TCR-TCR, TCR-HLA and TCR-CMV co-occurrence, with a repertoire-size bias correction applied to TCR pairs. To estimate false discovery rates, a later analysis permuted the HLA or CMV assignments 20 times. A later analysis grouped co-occurring TCRs with DBSCAN, adding TCRdist sequence similarity when clustering within HLA-allele-positive subsets. Repertoires with fewer than 30,000 or more than 120,000 public chains, plus five repertoires with anomalous nucleotide sharing, were excluded from co-occurrence clustering. Entries here come from immuneACCESS through TCRdb and include only in-frame sequences with V and J called. Some clones fail to appear in such tables; in the studies checked, an unresolved V gene covers under half of the shortfall, and the cause of the remainder is unknown. Clonal size and the V and J genes are those of that table, whereas D and trimming came from the DNA. The table for this sample lists under 110,000 clones; 60% to 80% of them were counted only once. Roughly 2.5% of the sample belongs to the ten largest clones.

The receptor comes from a man aged 35 to 55 in good health and CMV-seronegative. Sequenced material: PBMCs. The chain is assembled from TRBV4-1 and TRBJ2-5, and TRBD2 aligns with 9 junction nucleotides. The CDR3 loop reads CASSQIAGEETQYF. The sequenced DNA is TGCGCCAGCAGTCAGATAGCGGGGGAAGAGACCCAGTACTTC.